This T cell receptor (beta chain) came from a study of vaccination and CD4 T cells after COVID-19. Overall study: Convalescent donors totaled six males and four females, including two who were Hispanic. Cells received overlapping spike peptides from SARS-CoV-2, HCoV-NL63, HCoV-OC43 and HCoV-229E as stimulation.

Germline CDR1 DFQATT, CDR2 SNEGSKA (reference sequence). V lost 6 bases and J lost 5, with 18 bases in between. This CDR3 region has 14 residues. Of note for this clonotype: Its antigen is as yet unknown.

Noted treatment: approximately nine-day PBMC culture with coronavirus spike peptide pools or control peptides (ViraFEST assay). Sequencing of DNA taken from cultured CD4+ T cells relied on the Oncomine TCR Beta short-read assay. TCRdb analysed the PCR reads with MiXCR anew, one entry per CDR3 protein. The sample comprises about 9,100 distinct CDR3 sequences, approximately 60% of which are singletons, and around 12% rests with the top ten. The V call is TRBV20-1, the J call TRBJ2-3, with D perhaps assigned TRBD1 or TRBD2 (7 bases each). The source is a human donor with COVID-19. Sequenced material: cultured CD4+ T cells from blood, taken after SARS-CoV-2 vaccination. The CDR3 loop is CSAPVAGGEDTQYF. The CDR3 region has the DNA TGCAGTGCACCCGTCGCAGGGGGGGAAGATACGCAGTATTTT.